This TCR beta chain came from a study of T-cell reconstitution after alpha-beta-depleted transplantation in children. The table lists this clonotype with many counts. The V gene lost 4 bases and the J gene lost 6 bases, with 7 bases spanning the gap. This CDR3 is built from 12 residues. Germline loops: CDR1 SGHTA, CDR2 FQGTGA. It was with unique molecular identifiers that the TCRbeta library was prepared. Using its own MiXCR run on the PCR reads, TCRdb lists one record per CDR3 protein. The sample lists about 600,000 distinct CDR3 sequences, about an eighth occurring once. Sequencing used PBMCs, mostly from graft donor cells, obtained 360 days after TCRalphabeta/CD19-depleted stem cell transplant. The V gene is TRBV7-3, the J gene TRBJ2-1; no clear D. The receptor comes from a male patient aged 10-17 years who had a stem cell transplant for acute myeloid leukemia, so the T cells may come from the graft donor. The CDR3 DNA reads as TGTGCCAGCAGCTCTGCTAGCAATGAGCAGTTCTTC. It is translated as CASSSASNEQFF.